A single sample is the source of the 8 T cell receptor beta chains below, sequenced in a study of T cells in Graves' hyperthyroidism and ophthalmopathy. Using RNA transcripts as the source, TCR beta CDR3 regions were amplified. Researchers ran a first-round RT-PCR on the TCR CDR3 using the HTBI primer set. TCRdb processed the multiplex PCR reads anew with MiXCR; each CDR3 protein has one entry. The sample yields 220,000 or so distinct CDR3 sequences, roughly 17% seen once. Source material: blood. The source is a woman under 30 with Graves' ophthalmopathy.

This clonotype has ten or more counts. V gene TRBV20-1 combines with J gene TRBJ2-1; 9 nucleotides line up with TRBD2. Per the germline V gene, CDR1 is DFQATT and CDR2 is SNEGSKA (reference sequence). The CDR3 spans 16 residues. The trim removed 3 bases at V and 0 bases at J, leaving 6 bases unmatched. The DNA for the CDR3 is TGCAGTGCTAGGACTAGCGGAGCACGCTCCTACAATGAGCAGTTCTTC. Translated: CSARTSGARSYNEQFF.

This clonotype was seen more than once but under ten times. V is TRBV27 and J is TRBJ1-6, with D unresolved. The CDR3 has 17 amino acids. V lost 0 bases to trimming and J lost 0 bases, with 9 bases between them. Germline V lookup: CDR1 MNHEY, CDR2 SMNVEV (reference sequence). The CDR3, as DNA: TGTGCCAGCAGTTTATCGACGGGGAGCTCCTATAATTCACCCCTCCACTTT. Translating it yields CASSLSTGSSYNSPLHF.

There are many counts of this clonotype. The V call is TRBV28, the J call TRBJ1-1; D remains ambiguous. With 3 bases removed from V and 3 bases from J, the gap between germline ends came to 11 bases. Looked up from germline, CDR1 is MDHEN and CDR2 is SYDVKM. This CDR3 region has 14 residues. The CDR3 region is CASSFGFSYTEAFF. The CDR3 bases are TGTGCCAGCAGTTTCGGGTTTTCGTACACTGAAGCTTTCTTT.

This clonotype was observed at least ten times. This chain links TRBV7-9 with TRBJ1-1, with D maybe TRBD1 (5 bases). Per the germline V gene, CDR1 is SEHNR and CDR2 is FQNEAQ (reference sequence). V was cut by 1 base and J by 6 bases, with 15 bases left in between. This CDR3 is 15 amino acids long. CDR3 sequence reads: CASSLGGVSNAEAFF. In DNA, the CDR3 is TGTGCCAGCAGCTTAGGAGGGGTGTCTAACGCTGAAGCTTTCTTT.

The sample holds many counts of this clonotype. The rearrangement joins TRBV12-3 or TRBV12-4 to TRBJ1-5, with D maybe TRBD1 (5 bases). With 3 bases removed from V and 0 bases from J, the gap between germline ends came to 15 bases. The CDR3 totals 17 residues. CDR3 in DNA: TGTGCCAGCAGTTTTCTCGGGGGAAGAAGTAGCAATCAGCCCCAGCATTTT. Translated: CASSFLGGRSSNQPQHF.

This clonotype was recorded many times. The CDR3 bases are TGTGCCAGCAGCCGAGACAGGGTGATCGGCTACACCTTC. Its translation: CASSRDRVIGYTF. The gene calls are TRBV28 and TRBJ1-2; 7 nucleotides match TRBD1. This CDR3 has 13 residues. With V trimmed by 6 bases and J by 8 bases, 9 bases remained unmatched. The germline V gene encodes CDR1 MDHEN and CDR2 SYDVKM.

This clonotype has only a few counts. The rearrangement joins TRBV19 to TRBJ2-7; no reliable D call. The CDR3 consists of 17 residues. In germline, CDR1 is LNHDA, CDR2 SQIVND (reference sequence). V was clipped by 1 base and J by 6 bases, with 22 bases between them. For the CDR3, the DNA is TGTGCCAGTAGTATAGGACTTGGAAGGGCTTGGCTGGGCGAGCAGTACTTC. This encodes CASSIGLGRAWLGEQYF.

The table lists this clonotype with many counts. As DNA, the CDR3 is TGCAGTGCTAGAGATCCCCGGACAGGGGGGACCTACGAGCAGTACTTC. It specifies CSARDPRTGGTYEQYF. This chain connects TRBV20-1 to TRBJ2-7; 10 positions agree with TRBD1. The CDR3 sequence is 16 residues long. The germline CDR1 and CDR2 sequences are DFQATT and SNEGSKA (reference sequence). J was trimmed by 2 bases and V by 0 bases; bases with no gene match: 7.